The T cell receptor beta chain described here comes from a study of tumor and adjacent non-tumor tissue in lung cancer. Study at large: Histology: about twelve adenocarcinoma, 2 squamous cell carcinoma, 1 small cell lung cancer. Aged about 30 to 76 years, patients included roughly 10 men and five or six women with stage I to III disease.

No cell sorting was done before RNA was extracted from the tissue. Donors were chemotherapy-naive, newly diagnosed lung cancer surgical patients in China, August–late 2014. Turning to this clonotype: Its antigen is currently unknown. At one end the junction does not follow the germline gene, possibly because of a read error.

Findings and limits, study-wide: In normal lung, the top 100 clones were significantly more dominant than in tumor.

The library came from three nested PCR rounds adapted from ARM-PCR protocols. TCRdb re-called the multiplex PCR reads through MiXCR, storing one row per CDR3 protein. The table shows some 71,000 distinct CDR3 sequences, with over 55% occurring only once. The germline gives CDR1 MNHNY, CDR2 SVGAGI (reference sequence). The CDR3 has 12 amino acids. The chain has TRBV6-6 and TRBJ2-5; possible D gene TRBD1, 5 bases. The receptor was isolated from a middle-aged woman with non-small cell lung cancer. The sample was lung tumor tissue. The CDR3 DNA follows: TGTGACAGCAGTGACAGCCATGGCCCCCAGTACTTC. This gives the protein CDSSDSHGPQYF.